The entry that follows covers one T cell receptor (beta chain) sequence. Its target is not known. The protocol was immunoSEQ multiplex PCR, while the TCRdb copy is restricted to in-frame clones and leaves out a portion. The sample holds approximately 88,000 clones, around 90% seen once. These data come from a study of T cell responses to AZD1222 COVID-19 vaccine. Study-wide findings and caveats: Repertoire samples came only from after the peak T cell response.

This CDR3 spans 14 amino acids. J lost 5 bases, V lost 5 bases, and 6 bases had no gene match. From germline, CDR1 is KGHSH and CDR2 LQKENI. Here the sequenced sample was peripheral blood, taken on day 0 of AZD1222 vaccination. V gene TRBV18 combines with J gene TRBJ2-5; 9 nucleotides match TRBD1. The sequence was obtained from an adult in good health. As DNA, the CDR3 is TGTGCCAGCTCAAGACAGGGGACAGGGGAGACCCAGTACTTC. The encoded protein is CASSRQGTGETQYF.